The rows below give T cell receptor beta chains drawn from one sample of a study of cytomegalovirus exposure and HLA in healthy donors. The repertoire was sequenced with immunoSEQ multiplex PCR; TCRdb's copy has only in-frame clones and lacks some. The table includes under 200,000 clones, 82% detected once. The sequenced sample consisted of PBMCs. The receptors were sampled from a girl aged 5-17 years in good health and CMV-seropositive. The CDR3 runs from the conserved cysteine through the conserved F or W.

TRBV5-1	TRBJ2-5	CASSLVPGSYQETQYF
TRBV5-6	TRBJ2-3	CASSLGGLAPATQYF
TRBV19	TRBJ2-7	CASSIGGTSGTYEQYF
TRBV5-6	TRBJ2-5	CASSLVVGVGYQETQYF
TRBV9	TRBJ1-2	CASSAPIGGTPDGYTF
TRBV27	TRBJ1-5	CASSTGQGINQPQHF
TRBV30	TRBJ2-3	CAWAAGTGKSRYF
TRBV19	TRBJ2-1	CASSMTGNEQFF
TRBV7-9	TRBJ1-4	CASSFRDSNEKLFF
TRBV28	TRBJ2-3	CASSLAGGPSDTQYF
TRBV5-6	TRBJ1-1	CASSPQTGSGNTEAFF
TRBV5-1	-	CASSRDRGRGELFF
TRBV12-5	TRBJ2-1	CASGSTLAGGPDEQFF
TRBV19	TRBJ2-1	CASSTYYGDRAVEQFF
TRBV6-4	TRBJ2-1	CASSTTTGAYNEQFF
TRBV11-3	TRBJ2-5	CASSGGTNQETQYF
TRBV11-2	TRBJ2-7	CASSPGGMGVYEQYF
TRBV5-1	TRBJ2-2	CASSLPLASGGSNTGELFF
TRBV4-1	TRBJ2-7	CASSQGRGSSYEQYF
TRBV6-5	TRBJ2-1	CASGQIYNEQFF
TRBV14	TRBJ2-5	CASSHPPGGAQYF
TRBV4-3	TRBJ1-2	CASSQGGVLSDYGYTF
TRBV9	TRBJ1-1	CASSPFGVNTEAFF
TRBV11-3	TRBJ2-2	CASSLSGGTGELFF
TRBV28	TRBJ2-6	CASSSQTFSGANVLTF
TRBV28	TRBJ1-5	CASSLDIQLPQPQHF
TRBV29-1	TRBJ2-1	CSVGHSSYNEQFF
TRBV12-2	TRBJ2-6	CASSHPETGYLCGANVLTF
TRBV28	TRBJ1-1	CASSLSGGTEAFF
TRBV7-9	TRBJ1-5	CASSQDSLEYQPQHF
TRBV5-1	TRBJ1-2	CASSPKDRGQGGYTF
TRBV7-6	TRBJ1-4	CASSRTTGEEEKLFF
TRBV19	TRBJ1-2	CASSIFQGGDGYTF
TRBV7-8	TRBJ2-3	CASSLNFGGGPNTQYF
TRBV5-1	TRBJ2-3	CASSHATSIPDTQYF
TRBV25-1	TRBJ2-3	CASSALYGGLATDTQYF
TRBV18	TRBJ2-1	CATITSGSYNEQFF
TRBV11-2	TRBJ2-6	CASSWNTGTGTSGANVLTF
TRBV27	TRBJ2-1	CASSLSGREWVNEQFF
TRBV5-6	TRBJ1-3	CASSPPGGISSGNTIYF